There are many counts of the clone carrying this T cell receptor beta chain. This entry is derived from a study of T cells in Graves' hyperthyroidism and ophthalmopathy. The overall study: Specimen type is peripheral blood, collected at initial diagnosis prior to any treatment.

Using RNA transcripts as the source, TCR beta CDR3 regions were amplified. RT-PCR in the first round (using the HTBI primer set) targeted the TCR CDR3. TCRdb processed the multiplex PCR reads anew with MiXCR; each CDR3 protein has one entry. Among 400,000 to 500,000 distinct CDR3 sequences, about 13% were seen once, and the ten largest hold 5% to 6%. The CDR3 is 13 residues long. Trimming removed 3 bases at V and 7 bases at J, with 15 bases between. Germline CDR1 reads SQVTM; CDR2 reads ANQGSEA. The chain uses TRBV29-1 and TRBJ1-2; unclear D gene. This clonotype was obtained from a woman aged 18 to 35 with Graves' hyperthyroidism. The sequenced sample consisted of blood. DNA of the CDR3: TGCAGCGTTGATCCCCCAAGCACCGGTGGCTACACCTTC. The encoded protein is CSVDPPSTGGYTF. Based on the CDR3 plus reference TRBV29-1 and TRBJ1-2, the full variable domain is SAVISQKPSRDICQRGTSLTIQCQVDSQVTMMFWYRQQPGQSLTLIATANQGSEATYESGFVIDKFPISRPNLTFSTLTVSNMSPEDSSIYLCSVDPPSTGGYTFGSGTRLTVV.